The entry that follows covers one T cell receptor (beta chain) sequence. CDR3 size: 14 residues. Looked up from germline, CDR1 is SNHLY and CDR2 is FYNNEI. The ends lost 9 bases at V and 0 bases at J; junction bases unmatched: 4. The record originates from a study of blood T cell repertoires in COVID-19. Study context: Whether acute or convalescent, the COVID-19 samples came from the United States, Italy and Spain. Nucleic acid was either cDNA or gDNA, and it came from T cells, B-cell-depleted T cells, or PBMCs.

Authors' methods: The authors estimated nucleated cell counts from reference gene primer amplification. Assay: immunoSEQ multiplex PCR; the TCRdb copy retains only in-frame clones and omits some. V and J calls plus clone size are reproduced from that table; the DNA served to infer D and trimming. The data contain roughly 250,000 clones, about 89% of them seen just once; the ten biggest clones take up under 0.95%. The sequenced sample consisted of peripheral blood. The chain is built from TRBV2 and TRBJ2-3; 9 bases fit TRBD2. The sequence derives from a man in his thirties or forties with acute or convalescent COVID-19. Here the CDR3 reads CASRLAESTDTQYF. The CDR3 DNA sequence: TGTGCCAGTCGACTAGCGGAAAGCACAGATACGCAGTATTTT.